The rows below give T cell receptor beta chains drawn from one sample of a study of long-term antiretroviral therapy in people with HIV. Assay used: immunoSEQ multiplex PCR; TCRdb lists only in-frame clones, some missing. There are about 24,000 clones in the sample; more than 75% occur only once, and 5.7% lies in the top ten. Specimen: unsorted PBMCs, collected 4.4 years after starting antiretroviral therapy. The receptor source for this set is a man aged 30 to 39 with HIV. CDR3s include the opening cysteine and the closing phenylalanine or tryptophan. A D gene is named only where the DNA matches it firmly. The listing skips clone size in some rows; elsewhere it reads once, few, many or a size class.

cdr3_aa cdr3_nt j_call clone_size v_call d_call
CAISEFGPPASGANVLTF TGTGCCATCAGTGAGTTCGGACCGCCGGCCTCTGGGGCCAACGTCCTGACTTTC TRBJ2-6 NA TRBV10-3 NA
CASSLASSYEQYF TGTGCCAGCAGCTTAGCTAGCTCCTACGAGCAGTACTTC TRBJ2-7 NA TRBV7-8 NA
CASSRPGDEQYF TGTGCCAGCAGTCGACCGGGAGACGAGCAGTACTTC TRBJ2-7 NA TRBV6-4 NA
CASSLALGLAGGHEQFF TGTGCCAGCAGCTTAGCCCTTGGACTAGCGGGAGGGCATGAGCAGTTCTTC TRBJ2-1 NA TRBV7-2 TRBD2
CASSYRGRYEQYF TGTGCCAGCAGTTACAGGGGGCGGTACGAGCAGTACTTC TRBJ2-7 NA TRBV6-5 TRBD1
CASWSGSTDTQYF TGTGCCAGCTGGAGCGGGAGCACAGATACGCAGTATTTT TRBJ2-3 NA TRBV28 NA
CASSGLTGGLSAFF TGTGCCAGCAGTGGATTGACAGGGGGACTTTCGGCTTTCTTT TRBJ1-1 NA TRBV25-1 TRBD1
CASSYSVEADEQYF TGTGCCAGCAGTTACTCTGTGGAGGCCGACGAGCAGTACTTC TRBJ2-7 NA TRBV6-5 NA
CASSSLAGGPRGGELFF TGTGCCAGCAGCTCCCTAGCGGGAGGGCCTCGTGGCGGGGAGCTGTTTTTT TRBJ2-2 NA TRBV7-9 TRBD2
CASSVDSNMNTEAFF TGTGCCAGCAGCGTAGACAGTAACATGAACACTGAAGCTTTCTTT TRBJ1-1 NA TRBV7-9 NA
CASSLMPDRPAQPQHF TGTGCCAGCAGCTTAATGCCCGACAGGCCCGCGCAGCCCCAGCATTTT TRBJ1-5 NA TRBV7-6 NA
CASSGTGGQVLNEQFF TGTGCCAGCAGCGGGACAGGGGGCCAAGTACTCAATGAGCAGTTCTTC TRBJ2-1 NA TRBV5-4 TRBD1
CAISEERLETQYF TGTGCCATCAGTGAGGAACGTTTGGAGACCCAGTACTTC TRBJ2-5 NA TRBV10-3 NA
CASSINSNTEAFF TGTGCCAGTAGTATCAATAGCAACACTGAAGCTTTCTTT TRBJ1-1 few TRBV19 NA
CASSHGTGSYGYTF TGTGCCAGCAGTCATGGGACAGGGAGTTATGGCTACACCTTC TRBJ1-2 NA TRBV28 TRBD1
CASSRTQPGRTDVVGGTGELFF TGCGCCAGCAGCCGGACCCAACCGGGACGGACCGACGTGGTGGGGGGAACCGGGGAGCTGTTTTTT TRBJ2-2 NA TRBV5-1 NA
CASSLLAVTGELFF TGTGCCAGCAGCTTACTAGCGGTCACCGGGGAGCTGTTTTTT TRBJ2-2 few TRBV7-9 TRBD2
CASSRETGDGYTF TGTGCCAGCAGCAGAGAGACAGGGGATGGCTACACCTTC TRBJ1-2 NA TRBV6-4 TRBD1
CASSLESYNEQFF TGTGCCAGCAGCTTGGAGTCATACAATGAGCAGTTCTTC TRBJ2-1 NA TRBV5-6 NA
CASSLGGSSYEQYF TGTGCCAGCAGTTTAGGTGGGAGCTCCTACGAGCAGTACTTC TRBJ2-7 NA TRBV27 NA
CSVDLANTEAFF TGCAGCGTTGATTTGGCGAACACTGAAGCTTTCTTT TRBJ1-1 NA TRBV29-1 NA
CASSHPGRETQYF TGTGCCAGCAGCCACCCAGGCAGGGAGACCCAGTACTTC TRBJ2-5 NA TRBV5-6 NA
CASSASGGGDQPQHF TGTGCCAGCAGCGCCTCGGGGGGAGGGGATCAGCCCCAGCATTTT TRBJ1-5 few TRBV7-9 NA
CASSWEDTEAFF TGTGCCAGCAGCTGGGAAGACACTGAAGCTTTCTTT TRBJ1-1 NA TRBV7-9 NA
CASSETITGNAGGYTF TGCGCCAGCAGTGAGACCATTACAGGGAACGCTGGTGGCTACACCTTC TRBJ1-2 NA TRBV10-2 NA
CASSPLSTGPTGANVLTF TGTGCCAGCTCACCACTATCGACAGGGCCTACTGGGGCCAACGTCCTGACTTTC TRBJ2-6 NA TRBV18 TRBD1
CASSSYQGTEAFF TGTGCCAGCAGCTCGTACCAGGGCACTGAAGCTTTCTTT TRBJ1-1 NA TRBV7-3 NA
CASSVRTNTEAFF TGTGCCAGCAGCGTACGGACCAACACTGAAGCTTTCTTT TRBJ1-1 NA TRBV9 NA
CASSLGIAAGSNYGYTF TGTGCCAGCAGCTTAGGGATTGCGGCAGGGTCTAACTATGGCTACACCTTC TRBJ1-2 NA TRBV7-9 NA
CASSLAQRGNTDTQYF TGTGCCAGCAGCTTAGCACAACGAGGGAACACAGATACGCAGTATTTT TRBJ2-3 NA TRBV7-2 NA
CASSRDYTGELFF TGTGCCAGCTCGCGTGATTACACCGGGGAGCTGTTTTTT TRBJ2-2 NA TRBV6-5 NA
CASSPGTGFYEQYF TGTGCCAGCAGCCCCGGGACAGGGTTCTACGAGCAGTACTTC TRBJ2-7 NA TRBV7-2 TRBD1
CASSLGWQGVEKLFF TGCGCCAGCAGCTTGGGATGGCAGGGGGTCGAAAAACTGTTTTTT TRBJ1-4 NA TRBV5-1 TRBD1
CASSQGRDQPQHF TGTGCCAGCAGCCAGGGGAGGGATCAGCCCCAGCATTTT TRBJ1-5 NA TRBV4-2 NA
CASSSGRPGGYEQYF TGTGCCAGCAGCTCGGGACGACCGGGAGGCTACGAGCAGTACTTC TRBJ2-7 NA TRBV11-1 TRBD2
CASSPKYTEAFF TGTGCCAGCAGCCCCAAGTACACTGAAGCTTTCTTT TRBJ1-1 NA TRBV7-2 NA
CATSTKQGSPYNEQFF TGTGCCACCAGCACTAAACAGGGGTCCCCCTACAATGAGCAGTTCTTC TRBJ2-1 NA TRBV15 TRBD1
CASRKLQGMDTEAFF TGTGCCAGCAGGAAGTTACAGGGGATGGACACTGAAGCTTTCTTT TRBJ1-1 NA TRBV2 TRBD1
CASSPHPPGGSNYGYTF TGTGCCAGCTCACCACACCCGCCGGGGGGCTCTAACTATGGCTACACCTTC TRBJ1-2 NA TRBV18 NA
CASSQEGLLSDSVNFGYTF TGTGCCAGCAGCCAAGAGGGACTGCTTAGCGACTCGGTTAACTTTGGCTACACCTTC TRBJ1-2 NA TRBV4-2 NA
CASIGSDGGVFGNEQFF TGTGCCAGCATCGGATCTGATGGCGGGGTTTTCGGCAATGAGCAGTTCTTC TRBJ2-1 NA TRBV2 NA
CASSQERASESYYEQYF TGCGCCAGCAGCCAAGAACGTGCGAGTGAAAGTTACTACGAGCAGTACTTC TRBJ2-7 NA TRBV4-3 NA
CASSSPGQGRTYTF TGTGCCAGCAGCAGCCCGGGACAGGGTCGAACCTACACCTTC TRBJ1-2 NA TRBV7-9 TRBD1
CASSFRDSNEQFF TGTGCCAGCAGCTTCCGGGACTCCAATGAGCAGTTCTTC TRBJ2-1 NA TRBV13 NA
CSVRRGANTEAFF TGCAGCGTTAGGAGAGGGGCGAACACTGAAGCTTTCTTT TRBJ1-1 NA TRBV29-1 NA
CASQQGGNTGELFF TGCGCCAGCCAACAGGGGGGCAACACCGGGGAGCTGTTTTTT TRBJ2-2 NA TRBV4-1 TRBD1
CASSLAGTMNGYTF TGCGCCAGCAGCTTGGCCGGGACAATGAATGGCTACACCTTC TRBJ1-2 once TRBV5-1 NA